The next 10 T cell receptor beta chains were all read from a single sample in a study of T cell clusters in autoimmune cytopenias. Multiplex touch-down PCR amplified TRB using TRB-A and TRB-B pools in one tube. One entry per CDR3 protein, without DNA, is what TCRdb gives after re-calling the multiplex PCR reads. Recorded for this sample: about 4,200 distinct CDR3 sequences. TRB was amplified from 250 ng of peripheral blood genomic DNA per sample. These data also featured in a second study, about T cell repertoires in aging, cancer and after chemotherapy.

Sequences were obtained from peripheral blood. These receptors all come from a human donor in good health.

This chain uses TRBV20-1 with TRBJ1-1; the TCRdb call, TRBD1, lacks DNA for checking. CDR1 is DFQATT, CDR2 SNEGSKA, per germline (reference sequence). This CDR3 is 13 amino acids long. This CDR3 is CSASGHLNTEAFF.

The chain couples TRBV12-3 or TRBV12-4 to TRBJ1-2; the D call of TRBD1 rests on TCRdb alone, since no DNA is present to check it. The CDR3 runs 15 residues. CDR3 amino acids: CASSTDREANYGYTF.

This chain links TRBV19 with TRBJ1-2; TCRdb outputs TRBD1, but without DNA this stays unchecked. Germline CDR1 LNHDA, CDR2 SQIVND (reference sequence). CDR3 length equals 18 residues. CDR3 loop: CASSIKATGGHANYGYTF.

V and J are TRBV13 and TRBJ2-1; lacking DNA, the TRBD2 call made by TCRdb goes unchecked. This CDR3 spans 13 amino acids. Germline CDR1 and CDR2: PRHDT and FYEKMQ (reference sequence). The CDR3 loop reads CASSFLGENEQFF.

This sequence joins TRBV27 and TRBJ2-7. Germline V gives CDR1 MNHEY, CDR2 SMNVEV (reference sequence). The CDR3 length is 14 residues. CDR3: CASSYSTLVPEQYF.

The V gene is TRBV19, the J gene TRBJ2-1; TCRdb returns TRBD2, unconfirmable since there is no DNA. CDR3 size: 18 residues. The germline CDR1 and CDR2 sequences are LNHDA and SQIVND (reference sequence). The CDR3 loop reads CASSAITSGLAAYNEQFF.

V and J are TRBV12-3 or TRBV12-4 and TRBJ1-1. The CDR3 extends over 14 amino acids. This chain's CDR3 is CASTHLRRNTEAFF.

The chain links TRBV27 to TRBJ2-7; no DNA is available, so the TRBD1 call from TCRdb remains unchecked. CDR1 and CDR2 from the germline V gene are MNHEY and SMNVEV (reference sequence). CDR3 length: 14 amino acids. CDR3: CASAGQGDTYEQYF.

The gene calls are TRBV27 and TRBJ2-1; the TRBD2 assignment by TCRdb is unverifiable without DNA. CDR3 length: 14 amino acids. Germline CDR1 is MNHEY and CDR2 is SMNVEV (reference sequence). The CDR3 region is CASRLDVSYNEQFF.

This clonotype is medium-sized by frequency. This chain uses TRBV19 with TRBJ1-6; checking the TCRdb D call of TRBD1 is not possible without DNA. The CDR3 extends over 14 amino acids. Germline V gene data show CDR1 as LNHDA and CDR2 as SQIVND (reference sequence). This CDR3 is CASDSGGWNSPLHF.